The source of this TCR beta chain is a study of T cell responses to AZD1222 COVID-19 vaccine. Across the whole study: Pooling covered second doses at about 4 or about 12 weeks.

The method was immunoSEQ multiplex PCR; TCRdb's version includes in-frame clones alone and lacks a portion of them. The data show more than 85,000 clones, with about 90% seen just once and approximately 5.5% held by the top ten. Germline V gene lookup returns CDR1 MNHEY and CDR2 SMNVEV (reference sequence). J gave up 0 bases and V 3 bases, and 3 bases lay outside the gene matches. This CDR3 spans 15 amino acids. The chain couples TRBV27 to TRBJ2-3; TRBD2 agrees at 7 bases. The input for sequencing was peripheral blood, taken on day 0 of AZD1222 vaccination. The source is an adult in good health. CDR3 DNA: TGTGCCAGCAGTTTCCTAGCGGATAGCACAGATACGCAGTATTTT. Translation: CASSFLADSTDTQYF.